These 4 T cell receptor beta chains were all obtained from the same sample, sequenced in a study of cytomegalovirus exposure and HLA in healthy donors. The PCR employed 60 Vbeta primers together with 13 Jbeta primers. Profiled with immunoSEQ multiplex PCR; TCRdb holds only in-frame clones, not every one. The sample lists some 150,000 clones; 80% were seen once. The sequenced sample was PBMCs. Receptor source: a woman between 40 and 55 years old in good health and CMV-seropositive.

The J gene is TRBJ2-7, the V gene TRBV29-1; weak D call: TRBD1 (8 bases). Per the germline V gene, CDR1 is SQVTM and CDR2 is ANQGSEA. V was trimmed by 7 bases and J by 6 bases, leaving 25 bases between them. This CDR3 region has 15 residues. The CDR3 here is CSAGQGTTTGGEQYF. For the CDR3, the DNA is TGCAGCGCCGGACAGGGTACAACTACGGGGGGCGAGCAGTACTTC.

The chain joins TRBV7-6 to TRBJ2-5, with TRBD1 identical over 7 bases. This CDR3 has 15 residues. Germline values: CDR1 SGHVS, CDR2 FNYEAQ. V was pared by 5 bases and J by 3 bases, with 9 bases of the junction left unmatched. Here the CDR3 reads CASSAAGTVKETQYF. The CDR3, as DNA: TGTGCCAGCAGCGCCGCCGGGACAGTGAAAGAGACCCAGTACTTC.

This clone was seen just once. This chain joins TRBV5-1 and TRBJ2-1; tentatively, D is TRBD1 (6 bases). The length of the CDR3 is 13 residues. Deletions cut 4 bases from V and 3 bases from J, with 8 bases between. Germline V lookup: CDR1 SGHRS, CDR2 YFSETQ. The CDR3 here is CASSVDSYNEQFF. The DNA of the CDR3 is TGCGCCAGCAGCGTGGACAGCTACAATGAGCAGTTCTTC.

This clone came up once. The gene calls are TRBV7-2 and TRBJ2-6, with D tentatively TRBD2 (6 bases). The CDR3 is 17 residues long. Trimming cost V 1 base and J 2 bases, with 12 bases left between them. CDR1 and CDR2 from the germline V gene are SGHTA and FQGNSA. CDR3 region: CASSLESGRPGANVLTF. The CDR3 nucleotides read TGTGCCAGCAGCTTAGAGTCAGGGAGGCCTGGGGCCAACGTCCTGACTTTC. Variable domain in full (rest from reference TRBV7-2 and TRBJ2-6): GAGVSQSPSNKVTEKGKDVELRCDPISGHTALYWYRQSLGQGLEFLIYFQGNSAPDKSGLPSDRFSAERTGGSVSTLTIQRTQQEDSAVYLCASSLESGRPGANVLTFGAGSRLTVL.